One sample yielded the 4 T cell receptor beta chains listed below, sequenced in a study of cytomegalovirus exposure and HLA in healthy donors. Some clones are missing from TCRdb's copy, which holds only in-frame ones; the method was immunoSEQ multiplex PCR. This sample carries about 120,000 clones, roughly 90% of them seen once, and the ten largest clones take approximately 1.4%. The sample consisted of PBMCs. The receptors stem from a woman younger than 45 in good health and CMV-seropositive.

The J gene is TRBJ2-3, the V gene TRBV29-1; tentatively, D is TRBD2 (5 bases). V lost 4 bases and J 5 bases, leaving 13 bases between the germline ends. The CDR3 totals 13 residues. Germline V gives CDR1 SQVTM, CDR2 ANQGSEA. The CDR3 DNA reads as TGCAGCGTTGGAACGGGATCGAGAGATACGCAGTATTTT. Protein sequence: CSVGTGSRDTQYF.

The chain has TRBV15 and TRBJ2-7; D gene uncertain. There are 13 residues in the CDR3. Deletions cut 0 bases from V and 3 bases from J, with 6 bases between. CDR1 is LNHNV, CDR2 YYDKDF, per germline (reference sequence). The CDR3 DNA sequence: TGTGCCACCAGCAGAGATTTCAGCTACGAGCAGTACTTC. It encodes CATSRDFSYEQYF.

The V gene is TRBV5-1, the J gene TRBJ2-7; TRBD1 matches at 10 bases. Trimming at V came to 4 bases and at J to 0 bases, leaving 7 bases not matched to a gene. Germline CDR1 and CDR2: SGHRS and YFSETQ. This CDR3 comprises 16 residues. The CDR3 spells CASSVMTGGVSYEQYF. CDR3 DNA: TGCGCCAGCAGCGTAATGACAGGGGGCGTCTCCTACGAGCAGTACTTC.

The V call is TRBV30, the J call TRBJ1-4; D might be TRBD1 (5 bases). V lost 3 bases and J 4 bases, leaving 15 bases between the germline ends. Germline V lookup: CDR1 GTSNPN, CDR2 SVGIG (reference sequence). This CDR3 region has 15 residues. CDR3 bases: TGTGCCTGGAGAAGTGGGGCGCACATTAATGAAAAACTGTTTTTT. It translates to CAWRSGAHINEKLFF. Based on the CDR3 plus reference TRBV30 and TRBJ1-4, the full variable domain is SQTIHQWPATLVQPVGSPLSLECTVEGTSNPNLYWYRQAAGRGLQLLFYSVGIGQISSEVPQNLSASRPQDRQFILSSKKLLLSDSGFYLCAWRSGAHINEKLFFGSGTQLSVL.